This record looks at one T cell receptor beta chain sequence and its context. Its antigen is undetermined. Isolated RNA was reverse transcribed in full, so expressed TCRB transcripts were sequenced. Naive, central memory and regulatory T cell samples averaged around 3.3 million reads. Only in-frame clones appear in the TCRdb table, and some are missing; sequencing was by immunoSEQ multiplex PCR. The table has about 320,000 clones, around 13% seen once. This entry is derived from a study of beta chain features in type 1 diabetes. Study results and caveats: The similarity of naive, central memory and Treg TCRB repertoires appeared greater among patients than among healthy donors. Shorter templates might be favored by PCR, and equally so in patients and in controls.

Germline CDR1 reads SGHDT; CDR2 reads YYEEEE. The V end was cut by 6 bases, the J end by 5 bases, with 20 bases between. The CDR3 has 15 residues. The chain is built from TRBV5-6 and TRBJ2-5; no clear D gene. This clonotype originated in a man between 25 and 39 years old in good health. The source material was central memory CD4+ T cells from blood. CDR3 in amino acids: CASIRWGLGWETQYF. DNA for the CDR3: TGTGCCAGCATCCGGTGGGGTCTAGGCTGGGAGACCCAGTACTTC.